This TCR beta chain was sequenced in a study of preoperative IRX-2 immunotherapy in early breast cancer. This sample's treatment: preoperative locoregional IRX-2 cytokine immunotherapy. Patients received preoperative, locoregional IRX-2 cytokine immunotherapy in a phase Ib study. TCRdb's copy holds only in-frame clones and misses some; the assay was immunoSEQ multiplex PCR. The data show roughly 24,000 clones, with approximately 72% seen just once and about 6.8% held by the top ten. V lost 0 bases to trimming and J lost 4 bases; unmatched junction nucleotides: 2. CDR3 size: 16 residues. Sequencing used lymph node tissue, obtained after IRX-2 immunotherapy. The sequence derives from a human donor with breast cancer. The V call is TRBV6-7, the J call TRBJ2-1, with 11 bases fitting TRBD2. Being an ORF, TRBV6-7 has a function that is uncertain. The CDR3 coding sequence is TGTGCCAGCAGTTACTCGACTAGCGGGAAGTACAATGAGCAGTTCTTC. Amino acid sequence: CASSYSTSGKYNEQFF.